Listed here are 28 T cell receptor beta chains from one sample, sequenced in a study of T cells in Graves' hyperthyroidism and ophthalmopathy. RNA transcripts yielded amplified TCR beta CDR3 regions. The study used the HTBI primer set for a first-round RT-PCR of the TCR CDR3. TCRdb called the multiplex PCR reads again in MiXCR, with one record for every CDR3 protein. The table lists about 400,000 distinct CDR3 sequences, about 25% of them singletons. The sample taken for sequencing was blood. Receptors were obtained from a man in his fifties with Graves' hyperthyroidism.

This clonotype was counted a few times. The rearrangement uses TRBV6-1 and TRBJ1-2; possibly TRBD1 for D (6 bases). The germline CDR1 and CDR2 sequences are MNHNS and SASEGT. V was cut by 5 bases and J by 4 bases, with 20 bases left in between. The CDR3 has 16 amino acids. The CDR3 protein is CASSLRAGGVSYGYTF. The CDR3 DNA reads as TGTGCCAGCAGTCTCCGGGCGGGGGGCGTTAGCTATGGCTACACCTTC.

This clonotype has just a few counts. The rearrangement uses TRBV9 and TRBJ2-7; D gene ambiguous. Trimming removed 3 bases at V and 4 bases at J, with 8 bases between. The length of the CDR3 is 12 residues. Germline V CDR1 and CDR2: SGDLS, YYNGEE. CDR3 in DNA: TGTGCCAGCAGCGACGGACGTTACGAGCAGTACTTC. It yields the protein CASSDGRYEQYF.

The chain joins TRBV7-3 to TRBJ2-1; 9 bases are a match to TRBD2. The CDR3 is 21 amino acids. Germline V CDR1 and CDR2: SGHTA, FQGTGA. V was clipped by 8 bases and J by 1 base; unmatched bases: 24. CDR3 DNA: TGTGCCAGCTCACCAGGGTCTAGCGGGAAACACGAAACGGGGTCCTACAATGAGCAGTTCTTC. It is translated as CASSPGSSGKHETGSYNEQFF.

This clonotype has just a few counts. The CDR3 bases are TGCGCCAGCCAAAGCCGGACTAGCTCCTACGAGCAGTACTTC. Protein product: CASQSRTSSYEQYF. The chain couples TRBV5-1 to TRBJ2-7; 7 bases line up with TRBD2. Trimming removed 7 bases from V and 0 bases from J; junction bases left unmatched: 7. Germline loops: CDR1 SGHRS, CDR2 YFSETQ. This CDR3 comprises 14 residues.

This clonotype appeared many times. The chain has TRBV12-3 or TRBV12-4 and TRBJ2-3; D may be TRBD1 (6 bases). The CDR3 has 15 amino acids. Between the trimmed V and J ends, which lost 5 bases and 0 bases, there was a span of 12 bases. CDR3 sequence: CASSPTGHSTDTQYF. Here the CDR3 DNA reads TGTGCCAGCAGTCCCACGGGACATAGCACAGATACGCAGTATTTT.

This clonotype was observed a handful of times. The rearrangement links TRBV5-6 to TRBJ2-7; tentative D call: TRBD1 (5 bases). The CDR3 consists of 15 residues. V lost 7 bases and J 0 bases, leaving 17 bases between the germline ends. CDR1 and CDR2 from the germline V gene are SGHDT and YYEEEE. CDR3 nucleotide sequence: TGTGCCAGCGCCGGCCCCTGGGGCACCTCCTACGAGCAGTACTTC. Its translation is CASAGPWGTSYEQYF. Based on the CDR3 plus reference TRBV5-6 and TRBJ2-7, the full variable domain is DAGVTQSPTHLIKTRGQQVTLRCSPKSGHDTVSWYQQALGQGPQFIFQYYEEEERQRGNFPDRFSGHQFPNYSSELNVNALLLGDSALYLCASAGPWGTSYEQYFGPGTRLTVT.

This clonotype was picked up many times. Here the CDR3 reads CASSPTLNTEAFF. CDR3 nucleotide sequence: TGTGCCAGCAGCCCCACTTTGAACACTGAAGCTTTCTTT. V and J are TRBV11-3 and TRBJ1-1; D is uncertain. The length of the CDR3 is 13 residues. Deletions cut 5 bases from V and 0 bases from J, with 7 bases between. Germline V gene data show CDR1 as SGHNT and CDR2 as YENEEA.

As regards this clonotype: The germline gene is not matched at one end of the junction; a read error may be the cause. This chain connects TRBV7-3 to TRBJ2-3, with no clear D. The germline gives CDR1 SGHTA, CDR2 FQGTGA. The CDR3 runs 14 residues. In DNA form, the CDR3 reads TGTGCTAGCAGCTTTAACCTTAGGTCAGATACGCAGTATTTT. Translated, it gives CASSFNLRSDTQYF.

The rearrangement uses TRBV12-3 or TRBV12-4 and TRBJ2-1; TRBD2 matches 11 bases. Germline trimming cut 4 bases from V and 12 bases from J; bases unmatched to any gene: 2. This CDR3 has 12 residues. This CDR3 reads CASSWGTSGQFF. DNA of the CDR3: TGTGCCAGCAGTTGGGGGACTAGCGGGCAGTTCTTC.

This chain's CDR3 is CATSDGTGQVAEAFF. DNA of the CDR3: TGTGCCACCAGTGACGGAACAGGCCAGGTGGCTGAAGCTTTCTTT. This chain connects TRBV24-1 to TRBJ1-1, with D possibly being TRBD1 (5 bases). Germline CDR1 is KGHDR and CDR2 is SFDVKD. Trimming stripped 4 bases from V and 6 bases from J, with 17 bases between. The CDR3 covers 15 residues.

This clonotype was detected a few times. The V gene is TRBV6-2 or TRBV6-3, the J gene TRBJ1-5; D uncertain. There are 15 residues in the CDR3. V lost 5 bases to trimming and J lost 2 bases, with 13 bases between them. Germline CDR1 is MNHEY and CDR2 is SVGEGT. The CDR3 here is CASSRERWGNQPQHF. CDR3 bases: TGTGCCAGCAGTAGGGAACGCTGGGGCAATCAGCCCCAGCATTTT.

The gene calls are TRBV10-3 and TRBJ2-2; D is unclear. There are 12 residues in the CDR3. The germline V and J ends were trimmed by 8 bases and 0 bases, with 4 bases remaining between them. From germline, CDR1 is ENHRY and CDR2 SYGVKD. The CDR3 DNA is TGTGCCATCTGGTCGAACACCGGGGAGCTGTTTTTT. The encoded protein is CAIWSNTGELFF.

The chain recombines TRBV7-2 with TRBJ1-1; D is uncertain. The CDR3 consists of 15 residues. Germline V gene data show CDR1 as SGHTA and CDR2 as FQGNSA. V was clipped by 1 base and J by 3 bases, with 12 bases between them. CDR3 sequence: CASSLVGLGDTEAFF. CDR3 nucleotides: TGTGCCAGCAGCTTAGTAGGTCTAGGAGACACTGAAGCTTTCTTT.

This clonotype occurred once. J is TRBJ2-5 and V is TRBV24-1; 11 bases are a match to TRBD2. Germline V gives CDR1 KGHDR, CDR2 SFDVKD. The CDR3 is 17 residues long. Unmatched junction bases numbered 6, after V lost 3 bases and J lost 1 base. The CDR3 bases are TGTGCCACCAGTGATACCCCCGGGACTAGCGGCCAAGAGACCCAGTACTTC. As protein: CATSDTPGTSGQETQYF.

The chain links TRBV11-2 to TRBJ1-6; no firm D call. The CDR3 length is 18 residues. V gave up 6 bases and J gave up 0 bases, with 18 bases separating them. Germline assignment: CDR1 SGHAT and CDR2 FQNNGV. As DNA, the CDR3 is TGTGCCAGCAGTCAAAGACACCTTAGGAGCTCCTATAATTCACCCCTCCACTTT. Protein sequence: CASSQRHLRSSYNSPLHF.

In this sample, this clonotype turned up many times. The chain joins TRBV27 to TRBJ2-1; a possible D gene is TRBD2 (6 bases). CDR1 MNHEY and CDR2 SMNVEV come from the germline V gene (reference sequence). The CDR3 sequence is 13 residues long. V was cut by 4 bases and J by 8 bases, with 12 bases left in between. CDR3 sequence: CASSSGELDEQFF. The CDR3 DNA sequence: TGTGCCAGCAGTTCGGGGGAGCTGGATGAGCAGTTCTTC.

The V call is TRBV20-1, the J call TRBJ2-5, with 10 bases that match TRBD2. This CDR3 spans 15 amino acids. Germline V lookup: CDR1 DFQATT, CDR2 SNEGSKA (reference sequence). V lost 1 base and J lost 1; bases outside the gene matches: 3. CDR3 DNA sequence: TGCAGTGCTAGAGGACTAGCGGGTTCCCAAGAGACCCAGTACTTC. The encoded protein is CSARGLAGSQETQYF.

This clonotype has only a few counts. The chain is built from TRBV29-1 and TRBJ2-7; TRBD1 aligns across 7 bases. CDR1 is SQVTM, CDR2 ANQGSEA, per germline. V was pared by 5 bases and J by 1 base, with 5 bases of the junction left unmatched. The CDR3 runs 13 residues. In nucleotides, the CDR3 is TGCAGCGTTCGTGGGGACAGATCCTACGAGCAGTACTTC. Protein sequence: CSVRGDRSYEQYF.

This clonotype was counted many times. V gene TRBV27 combines with J gene TRBJ2-7; no clear D gene. CDR1 and CDR2 from the germline V gene are MNHEY and SMNVEV (reference sequence). V dropped 0 bases and J dropped 7 bases, with 10 bases sitting between them. The CDR3 covers 13 residues. In nucleotides, the CDR3 is TGTGCCAGCAGTTTATCGATAACACGTGAGCAGTACTTC. This sequence encodes CASSLSITREQYF.

The chain has TRBV27 and TRBJ2-2, with D hard to call. Trimming took off 8 bases at V and 6 bases at J, with 13 bases between the two ends. Germline V gene data show CDR1 as MNHEY and CDR2 as SMNVEV (reference sequence). CDR3 size: 13 residues. CDR3 nucleotides: TGTGCCAGCGCGTTGAAGGGTTCCGGGGAGCTGTTTTTT. It codes for CASALKGSGELFF.

V and J are TRBV7-2 and TRBJ1-4; perhaps TRBD1 as D (5 bases). The CDR3 is 17 amino acids. CDR1 is SGHTA and CDR2 is FQGNSA in the germline V gene. The V and J ends lost 5 bases and 5 bases respectively, with 21 bases between them. The CDR3 region has the DNA TGTGCCAGCAGCCCCAGACAGCCCATAACGTCCAATGAAAAACTGTTTTTT. Its protein product is CASSPRQPITSNEKLFF.

The CDR3 here is CASRTTSYGYTF. CDR3 DNA: TGTGCCAGCCGCACTACGTCGTATGGCTACACCTTC. The chain has TRBV2 and TRBJ1-2; D is ambiguous. The V end lost 8 bases, the J end lost 5 bases, and 12 bases lay between the germline ends. Germline-derived CDR1 and CDR2 are SNHLY and FYNNEI. The CDR3 is made up of 12 amino acids. The full variable domain, its missing parts supplied by reference TRBV2 and TRBJ1-2, is EPEVTQTPSHQVTQMGQEVILRCVPISNHLYFYWYRQILGQKVEFLVSFYNNEISEKSEIFDDQFSVERPDGSNFTLKIRSTKLEDSAMYFCASRTTSYGYTFGSGTRLTVV.

This clonotype occurred a few times. In DNA, the CDR3 is TGTGCCAGCACCTCCGGGCTCTACAATGAGCAGTTCTTC. It yields the protein CASTSGLYNEQFF. The chain recombines TRBV7-9 with TRBJ2-1; D remains unclear. This CDR3 comprises 13 residues. Germline V gene sequence: CDR1 SEHNR, CDR2 FQNEAQ (reference sequence). V lost 7 bases, J lost 3 bases, and 10 bases lay in between.

V is TRBV12-3 or TRBV12-4 and J is TRBJ2-3; D unresolved. V was clipped by 0 bases and J by 5 bases, with 6 bases between them. The CDR3 is 13 residues long. The DNA of the CDR3 is TGTGCCAGCAGTTTAGCGCAAGGAGATACGCAGTATTTT. Translation: CASSLAQGDTQYF.

In this sample, this clonotype turned up a few times. This chain links TRBV20-1 with TRBJ1-4; D unresolved. This CDR3 is built from 15 residues. Trimming took 3 bases from V and 6 from J, leaving 17 bases between them. Germline loops: CDR1 DFQATT, CDR2 SNEGSKA (reference sequence). DNA of the CDR3: TGCAGTGCTAGGGAGGACTCCTTAAGGGATGAAAAACTGTTTTTT. It specifies CSAREDSLRDEKLFF.

In this sample, this clonotype turned up many times. The CDR3 spells CASSSSGTGNYEQYF. The CDR3 region has the DNA TGTGCCAGCAGTTCGTCCGGGACAGGGAACTACGAGCAGTACTTC. The chain is built from TRBV28 and TRBJ2-7, with TRBD1 identical over 9 bases. Trimming at V came to 4 bases and at J to 3 bases, leaving 7 bases not matched to a gene. From germline, CDR1 is MDHEN and CDR2 SYDVKM. The CDR3 consists of 15 residues.

In this sample, this clonotype turned up a few times. The V and J genes are TRBV3-1 and TRBJ1-2, with D unresolved. This CDR3 spans 13 amino acids. V lost 1 base to trimming and J lost 10 bases, with 13 bases between them. Germline V lookup: CDR1 LGHDT, CDR2 YNNKEL (reference sequence). The chain's CDR3 is CASSQGTALDYTF. The CDR3 coding sequence is TGTGCCAGCAGCCAAGGGACCGCTCTTGACTACACCTTC.

The J gene is TRBJ2-7, the V gene TRBV25-1, with 11 positions matching TRBD2. After removal of 4 bases from V and 4 bases from J, the junction contained 3 bases not matched to a gene. CDR1 and CDR2 (germline): MGHDK, SYGVNS. CDR3 size: 14 residues. The CDR3 DNA follows: TGTGCCAGCAGTGCGGGACTAGCGGAGTACGAGCAGTACTTC. Protein sequence: CASSAGLAEYEQYF.